This T cell receptor (beta chain) was profiled in a study of blood T cell repertoires in COVID-19. Assay: immunoSEQ multiplex PCR; the TCRdb copy retains only in-frame clones and omits some. Seen here are fewer than 350,000 clones, about 88% observed once, and the top ten hold approximately 1%. The germline gives CDR1 SEHNR, CDR2 FQNEAQ (reference sequence). The CDR3 is made up of 19 amino acids. With 2 bases clipped from V and 9 bases from J, the junction kept 19 bases outside the gene matches. Cohorts were assigned according to the clinical history that participants reported. This TCR derives from a woman aged 30 to 39 who had been exposed to COVID-19. The V and J genes are TRBV7-9 and TRBJ1-6, with 7 bases that match TRBD1. Specimen: PBMCs or T cells enriched from blood (not recorded which). The CDR3 region is CASSLSGADRVGSGSPLHF. The DNA for the CDR3 is TGTGCCAGCAGCTTAAGCGGCGCTGACAGGGTTGGGTCTGGTTCACCCCTCCACTTT.